This T cell receptor beta chain stems from a study of T-cell memory formation after mild COVID-19. Study-wide context: TCR clusters were mostly confined to one donor each. The study, taken as a whole, reports: Prior to infection, memory already included some responding clones, suggesting cross-reactive memory joined.

Using its own MiXCR run on the 5' RACE reads, TCRdb lists one record per CDR3 protein. The sample has some 450,000 distinct CDR3 sequences, over 15% seen once. A remark on this clonotype: Antigen specificity is unknown.

The sequencing sample was made of PBMCs or a T cell subset sorted from them (not recorded which). The sequence was collected from a man aged 18 to 35 who had mild COVID-19 (a few samples of this study predate the infection). Cell type and time point are not known.

CDR3 bases: TGTGCCAGCAGCCACAGGTTAGGGGGTACCTACGAGCAGTACTTC. It translates to CASSHRLGGTYEQYF. V is TRBV7-2 and J is TRBJ2-7, with D tentatively TRBD1 (6 bases). The CDR3 is 15 residues long. Germline CDR1 is SGHTA and CDR2 is FQGNSA. The germline V and J ends were trimmed by 5 bases and 2 bases, with 16 bases remaining between them.